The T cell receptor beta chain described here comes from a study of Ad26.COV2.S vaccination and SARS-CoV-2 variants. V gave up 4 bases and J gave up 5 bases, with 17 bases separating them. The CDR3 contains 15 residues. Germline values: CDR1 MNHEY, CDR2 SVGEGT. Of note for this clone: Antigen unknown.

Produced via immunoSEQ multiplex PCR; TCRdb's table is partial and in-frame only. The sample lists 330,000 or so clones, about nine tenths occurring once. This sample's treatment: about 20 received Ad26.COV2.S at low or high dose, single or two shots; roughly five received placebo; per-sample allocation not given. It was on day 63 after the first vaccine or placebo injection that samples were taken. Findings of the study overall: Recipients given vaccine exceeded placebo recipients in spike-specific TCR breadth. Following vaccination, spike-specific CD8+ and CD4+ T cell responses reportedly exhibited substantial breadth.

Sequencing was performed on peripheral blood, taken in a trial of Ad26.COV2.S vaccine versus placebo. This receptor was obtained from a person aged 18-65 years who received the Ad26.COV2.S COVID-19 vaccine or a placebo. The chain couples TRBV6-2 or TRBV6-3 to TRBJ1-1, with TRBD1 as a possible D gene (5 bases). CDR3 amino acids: CASSSEGLWWTEAFF. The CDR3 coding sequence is TGTGCCAGCAGTTCTGAGGGGCTTTGGTGGACTGAAGCTTTCTTT.